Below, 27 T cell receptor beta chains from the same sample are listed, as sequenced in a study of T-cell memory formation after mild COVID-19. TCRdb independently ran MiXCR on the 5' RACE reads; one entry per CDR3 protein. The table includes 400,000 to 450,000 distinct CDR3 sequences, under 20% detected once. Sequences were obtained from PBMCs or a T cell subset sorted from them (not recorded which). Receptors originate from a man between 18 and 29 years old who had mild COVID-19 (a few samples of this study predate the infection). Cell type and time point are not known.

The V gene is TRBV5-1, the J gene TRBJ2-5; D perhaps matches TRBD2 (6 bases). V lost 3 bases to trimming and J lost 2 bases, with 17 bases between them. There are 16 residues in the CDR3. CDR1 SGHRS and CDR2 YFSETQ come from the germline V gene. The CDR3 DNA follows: TGCGCCAGCAGCTGGGCTAGCGTCATTGTTCAAGAGACCCAGTACTTC. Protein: CASSWASVIVQETQYF.

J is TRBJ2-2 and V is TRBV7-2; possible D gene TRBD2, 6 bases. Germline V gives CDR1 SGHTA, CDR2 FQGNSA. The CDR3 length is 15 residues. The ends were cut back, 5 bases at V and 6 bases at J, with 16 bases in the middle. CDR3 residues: CASSPTGAVPGELFF. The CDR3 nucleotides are TGTGCCAGCAGCCCTACGGGAGCTGTCCCCGGGGAGCTGTTTTTT.

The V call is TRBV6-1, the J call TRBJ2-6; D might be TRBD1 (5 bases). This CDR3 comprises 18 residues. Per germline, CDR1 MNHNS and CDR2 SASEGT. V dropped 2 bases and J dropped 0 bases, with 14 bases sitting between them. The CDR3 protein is CASSEFGHLVSGANVLTF. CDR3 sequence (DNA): TGTGCCAGCAGTGAATTCGGACACTTGGTCTCTGGGGCCAACGTCCTGACTTTC.

CDR3 amino acids: CASSHIQDRKNIQYF. The CDR3 DNA sequence: TGCGCCAGCAGCCACATCCAGGATCGGAAAAACATTCAGTACTTC. The chain couples TRBV4-1 to TRBJ2-4; D is undetermined. V shed 3 bases and J shed 4 bases, with 13 bases lying between them. This CDR3 is built from 15 residues. Germline loops: CDR1 MGHRA, CDR2 YSYEKL.

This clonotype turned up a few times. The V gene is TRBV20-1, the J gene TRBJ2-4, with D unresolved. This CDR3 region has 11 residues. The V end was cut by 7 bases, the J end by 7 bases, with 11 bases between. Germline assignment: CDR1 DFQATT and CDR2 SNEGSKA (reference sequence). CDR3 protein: CSVSVGNIQYF. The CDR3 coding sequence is TGCAGTGTATCGGTTGGGAACATTCAGTACTTC.

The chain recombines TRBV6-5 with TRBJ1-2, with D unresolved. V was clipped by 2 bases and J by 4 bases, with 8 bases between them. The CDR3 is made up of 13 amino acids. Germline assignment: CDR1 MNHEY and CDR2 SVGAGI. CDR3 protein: CASSYPDGYGYTF. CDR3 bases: TGTGCCAGCAGTTACCCGGACGGCTATGGCTACACCTTC.

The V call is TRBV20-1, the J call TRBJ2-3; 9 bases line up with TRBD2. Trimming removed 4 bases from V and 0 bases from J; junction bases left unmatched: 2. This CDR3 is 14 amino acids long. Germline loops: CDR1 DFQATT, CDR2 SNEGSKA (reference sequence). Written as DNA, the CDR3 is TGCAGTGCTAACCTAGCGGGGAGCACAGATACGCAGTATTTT. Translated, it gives CSANLAGSTDTQYF.

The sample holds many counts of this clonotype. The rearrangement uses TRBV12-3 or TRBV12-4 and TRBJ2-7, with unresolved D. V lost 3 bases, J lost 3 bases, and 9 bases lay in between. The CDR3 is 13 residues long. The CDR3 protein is CASSFGVGYEQYV. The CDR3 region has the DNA TGTGCCAGCAGTTTCGGAGTTGGCTACGAGCAGTACGTC.

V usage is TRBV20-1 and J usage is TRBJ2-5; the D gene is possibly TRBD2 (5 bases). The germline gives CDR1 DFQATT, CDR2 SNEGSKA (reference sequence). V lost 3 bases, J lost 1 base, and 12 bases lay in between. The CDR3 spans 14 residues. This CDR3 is CSARDLGTQETQYF. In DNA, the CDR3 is TGCAGTGCTAGGGACTTGGGCACCCAAGAGACCCAGTACTTC.

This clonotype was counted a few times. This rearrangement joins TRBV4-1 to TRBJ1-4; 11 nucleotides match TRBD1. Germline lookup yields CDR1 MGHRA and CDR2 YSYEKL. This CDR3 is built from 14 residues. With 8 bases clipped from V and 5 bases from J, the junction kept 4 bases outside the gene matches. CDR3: CASGQGAGNEKLFF. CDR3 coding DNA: TGCGCCAGCGGACAGGGGGCCGGGAATGAAAAACTGTTTTTT.

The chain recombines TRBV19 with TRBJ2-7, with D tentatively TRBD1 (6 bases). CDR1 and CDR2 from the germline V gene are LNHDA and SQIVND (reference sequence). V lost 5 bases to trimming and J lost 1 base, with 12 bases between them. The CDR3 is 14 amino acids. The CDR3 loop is CASSPWDTSYEQYF. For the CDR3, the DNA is TGTGCCAGTAGTCCTTGGGACACATCCTACGAGCAGTACTTC.

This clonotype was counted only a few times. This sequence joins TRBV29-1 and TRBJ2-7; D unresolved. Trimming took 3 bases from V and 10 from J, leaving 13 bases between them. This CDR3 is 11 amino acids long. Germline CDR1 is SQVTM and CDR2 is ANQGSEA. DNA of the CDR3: TGCAGCGTTGAGTTTATGGGAATCCAGTACGTC. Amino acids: CSVEFMGIQYV.

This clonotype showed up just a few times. The CDR3 spells CASIWLAGSTDTQYF. As DNA, the CDR3 is TGTGCCAGCATTTGGCTAGCGGGGAGCACAGATACGCAGTATTTT. The rearrangement links TRBV12-3 or TRBV12-4 to TRBJ2-3; 9 bases fit TRBD2. CDR3 length: 15 residues. The junction had 5 bases not matched to a gene; V was cut back by 7 bases and J by 0 bases.

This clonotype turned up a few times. The CDR3 DNA reads TGTGCCAGCAGCCAAGAGGAAGCGGGGGGGGCAGATACGCAGTATTTT. It encodes CASSQEEAGGADTQYF. The chain links TRBV4-2 to TRBJ2-3, with 10 bases matching TRBD2. The CDR3 length is 16 residues. Germline V gene lookup returns CDR1 LGHNA and CDR2 YNFKEQ. Trimming cost V 0 bases and J 4 bases; bases outside gene matches: 4.

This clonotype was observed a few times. The CDR3 reads CASSLGTRTGELFF. The CDR3, as DNA: TGCGCCAGCAGCTTAGGAACGAGGACCGGGGAGCTGTTTTTT. The chain couples TRBV5-1 to TRBJ2-2, with D unresolved. The length of the CDR3 is 14 residues. Trimming removed 2 bases at V and 5 bases at J, with 10 bases between. Germline V gene sequence: CDR1 SGHRS, CDR2 YFSETQ.

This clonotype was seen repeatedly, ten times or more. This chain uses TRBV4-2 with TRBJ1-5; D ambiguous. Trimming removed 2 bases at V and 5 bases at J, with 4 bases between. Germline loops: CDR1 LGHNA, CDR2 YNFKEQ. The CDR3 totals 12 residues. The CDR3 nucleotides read TGTGCCAGCAGCCAAACGGATCAGCCCCAGCATTTT. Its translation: CASSQTDQPQHF.

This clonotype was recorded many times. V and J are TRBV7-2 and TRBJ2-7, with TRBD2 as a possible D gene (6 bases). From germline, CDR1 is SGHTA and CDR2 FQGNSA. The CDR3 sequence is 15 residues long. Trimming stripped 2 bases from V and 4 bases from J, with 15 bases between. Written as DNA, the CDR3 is TGTGCCAGCAGCTTAAGTGGAGGGGATGTATACGAGCAGTACTTC. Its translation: CASSLSGGDVYEQYF.

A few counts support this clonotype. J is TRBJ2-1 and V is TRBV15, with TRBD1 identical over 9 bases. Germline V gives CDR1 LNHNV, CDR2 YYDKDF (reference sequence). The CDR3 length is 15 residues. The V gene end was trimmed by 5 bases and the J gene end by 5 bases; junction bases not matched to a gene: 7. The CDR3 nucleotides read TGTGCCACCAGCCCCGGGACAGGGCTTAACAATGAGCAGTTCTTC. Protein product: CATSPGTGLNNEQFF.

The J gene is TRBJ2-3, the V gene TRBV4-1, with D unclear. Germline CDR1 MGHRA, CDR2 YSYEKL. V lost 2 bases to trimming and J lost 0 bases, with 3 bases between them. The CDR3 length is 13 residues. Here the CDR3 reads CASSQFSTDTQYF. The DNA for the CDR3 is TGCGCCAGCAGCCAATTTAGCACAGATACGCAGTATTTT.

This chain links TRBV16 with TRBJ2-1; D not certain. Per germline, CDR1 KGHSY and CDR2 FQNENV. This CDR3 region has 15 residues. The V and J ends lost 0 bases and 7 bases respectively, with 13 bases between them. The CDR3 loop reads CASSQSSSSRNEQFF. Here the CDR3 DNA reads TGTGCCAGCAGCCAATCGAGTTCATCCAGGAATGAGCAGTTCTTC. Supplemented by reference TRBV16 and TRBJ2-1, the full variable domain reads GEEVAQTPKHLVRGEGQKAKLYCAPIKGHSYVFWYQQVLKNEFKFLISFQNENVFDETGMPKERFSAKCLPNSPCSLEIQATKLEDSAVYFCASSQSSSSRNEQFFGPGTRLTVL.

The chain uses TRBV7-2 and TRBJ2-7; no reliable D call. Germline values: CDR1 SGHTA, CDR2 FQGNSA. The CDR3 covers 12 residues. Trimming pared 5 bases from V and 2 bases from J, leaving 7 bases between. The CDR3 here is CASSPRTYEQYF. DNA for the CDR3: TGTGCCAGCAGCCCCAGGACCTACGAGCAGTACTTC.

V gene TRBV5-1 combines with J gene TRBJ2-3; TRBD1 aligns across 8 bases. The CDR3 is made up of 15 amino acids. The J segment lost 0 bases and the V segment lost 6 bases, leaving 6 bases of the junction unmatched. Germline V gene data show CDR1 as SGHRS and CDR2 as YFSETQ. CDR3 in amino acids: CASTLWTGSTDTQYF. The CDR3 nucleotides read TGCGCCAGCACTCTATGGACAGGGAGCACAGATACGCAGTATTTT.

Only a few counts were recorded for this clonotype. The CDR3 reads CASSQIRGSRGDTQYF. The CDR3, as DNA: TGTGCCAGCAGCCAGATTCGGGGCTCAAGAGGGGATACGCAGTATTTT. The rearrangement uses TRBV11-2 and TRBJ2-3; TRBD1 or TRBD2 may be the D gene (5 bases each). Germline CDR1 is SGHAT and CDR2 is FQNNGV. V gave up 5 bases and J gave up 6 bases, with 21 bases separating them. CDR3 length: 16 residues.

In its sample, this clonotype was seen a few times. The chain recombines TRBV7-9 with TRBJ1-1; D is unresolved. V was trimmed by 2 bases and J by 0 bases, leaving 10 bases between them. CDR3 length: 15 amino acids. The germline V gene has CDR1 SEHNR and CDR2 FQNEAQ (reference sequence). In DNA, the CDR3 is TGTGCCAGCAGCTTATTGTCCGGTTTGAACACTGAAGCTTTCTTT. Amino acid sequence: CASSLLSGLNTEAFF. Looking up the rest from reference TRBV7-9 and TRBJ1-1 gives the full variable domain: DTGVSQNPRHKITKRGQNVTFRCDPISEHNRLYWYRQTLGQGPEFLTYFQNEAQLEKSRLLSDRFSAERPKGSFSTLEIQRTEQGDSAMYLCASSLLSGLNTEAFFGQGTRLTVV.

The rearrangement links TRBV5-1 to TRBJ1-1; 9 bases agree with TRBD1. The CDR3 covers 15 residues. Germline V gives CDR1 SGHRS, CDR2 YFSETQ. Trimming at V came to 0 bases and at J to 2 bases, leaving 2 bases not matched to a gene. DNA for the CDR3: TGCGCCAGCAGCTTGGGGGACAGGGATAACACTGAAGCTTTCTTT. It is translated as CASSLGDRDNTEAFF.

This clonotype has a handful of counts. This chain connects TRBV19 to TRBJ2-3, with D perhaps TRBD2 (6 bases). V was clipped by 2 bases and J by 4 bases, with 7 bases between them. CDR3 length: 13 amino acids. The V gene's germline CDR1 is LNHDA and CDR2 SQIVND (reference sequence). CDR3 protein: CASSIRGSDTQYF. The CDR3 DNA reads TGTGCCAGTAGTATACGGGGGTCAGATACGCAGTATTTT.

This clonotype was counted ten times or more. CDR3 in amino acids: CASSSFTDTQYF. In DNA form, the CDR3 reads TGTGCCAGCAGCTCCTTCACAGATACGCAGTATTTT. The chain has TRBV7-2 and TRBJ2-3, with D unclear. CDR3 length: 12 amino acids. Germline V gene lookup returns CDR1 SGHTA and CDR2 FQGNSA. V was shortened by 4 bases and J by 2 bases, with 4 bases between the two germline ends.